This T cell receptor beta chain was sequenced in a study of T cell responses to AZD1222 COVID-19 vaccine. Assay used: immunoSEQ multiplex PCR; TCRdb lists only in-frame clones, some missing. The data hold about 150,000 clones, with nearly 90% observed a single time. On this clone: Its antigen is not known.

Germline-derived CDR1 and CDR2 are LGHNA and YSLEER. The CDR3 is 16 residues long. V lost 1 base, J lost 4 bases, and 13 bases lay in between. Points from the study as a whole: With dominance at 160-218 and 743-854, vaccine-associated CD4 TCRs spanned spike. Unmutated regions of variants are reportedly targeted by nearly half of spike-specific TCRs. Possibly, clonal diversity was underestimated; donors were largely white British and included more females.

The sequencing used peripheral blood, collected on day 0 of AZD1222 vaccination. The receptor's source is an adult in good health. This rearrangement joins TRBV4-3 to TRBJ2-2; D gene ambiguous. The CDR3 DNA follows: TGCGCCAGCAGCCAAGCCGAGATACGATTCACCGGGGAGCTGTTTTTT. Translating gives CASSQAEIRFTGELFF.